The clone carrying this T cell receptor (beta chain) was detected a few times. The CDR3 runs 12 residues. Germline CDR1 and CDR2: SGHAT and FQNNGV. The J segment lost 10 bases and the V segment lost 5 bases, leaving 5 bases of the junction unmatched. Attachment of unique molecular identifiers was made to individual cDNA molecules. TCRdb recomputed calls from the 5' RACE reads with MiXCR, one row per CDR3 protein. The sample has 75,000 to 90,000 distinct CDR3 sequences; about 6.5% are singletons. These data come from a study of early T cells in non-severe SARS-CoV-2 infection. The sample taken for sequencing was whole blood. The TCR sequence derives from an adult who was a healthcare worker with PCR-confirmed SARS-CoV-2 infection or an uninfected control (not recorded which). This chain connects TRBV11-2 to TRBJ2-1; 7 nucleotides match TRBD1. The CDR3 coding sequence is TGTGCCAGCAGCCCCGGACAGGACGAGCAGTTCTTC. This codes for CASSPGQDEQFF.